This record looks at one T cell receptor (beta chain) sequence and its context. These data belong to a study of T cells expressing NK-cell markers. The overall study: With respect to HCMV, most of the eight sequenced donors were seropositive, and one was seronegative.

TCRdb derives one entry per CDR3 protein from the 5' RACE reads, leaving out DNA. This repertoire comprises under 200,000 distinct CDR3 sequences; its ten largest clones make up under 20%. This CDR3 has 20 residues. Germline assignment: CDR1 SNHLY and CDR2 FYNNEI. This sequence joins TRBV2 and TRBJ2-7; TCRdb calls TRBD1, which cannot be checked without DNA. Specimen: blood T cells: a sorted CD56 or NKG2C T cell subset, CD4+ or CD8+ T cells, or bulk PBMC T cells (not recorded which). The TCR was taken from a woman aged 18 to 69 in good health. Here the CDR3 reads CASSEEYWDLNRPLSYEQYF. The whole variable domain, remainder taken from reference TRBV2 and TRBJ2-7, is EPEVTQTPSHQVTQMGQEVILRCVPISNHLYFYWYRQILGQKVEFLVSFYNNEISEKSEIFDDQFSVERPDGSNFTLKIRSTKLEDSAMYFCASSEEYWDLNRPLSYEQYFGPGTRLTVT.